Below are 18 T cell receptor beta chains sequenced from a single sample in a study of T cell repertoires in cytomegalovirus infection. MiXCR, applied by TCRdb to the reads, yields one record per CDR3 protein. The sample yields about 770,000 distinct CDR3 sequences, 25% to 35% seen once. Which antigens these TCRs recognize remains unknown. This material consisted of cultured CD8+ T cells from PBMCs, taken from culture after CMV antigen stimulation. These receptors were obtained from a human donor in good health (CMV status not recorded). Some clones in this sample may be carry-over from other donors' samples.

The chain joins TRBV12-3 or TRBV12-4 to TRBJ1-2, with D unclear. The CDR3 runs to 14 residues. V shed 3 bases and J shed 3 bases, with 11 bases lying between them. This CDR3 is CASSFFNGDYGYTF. CDR3 DNA sequence: TGTGCCAGCAGTTTCTTCAACGGCGACTATGGCTACACCTTC.

The chain links TRBV6-5 to TRBJ2-7, with 7 bases that match TRBD1. V shed 6 bases and J 2 bases; nucleotides not matched to a gene: 7. This CDR3 comprises 14 residues. Per the germline V gene, CDR1 is MNHEY and CDR2 is SVGAGI. The CDR3 DNA sequence: TGTGCCAGCAGACCTAACAGGGGCCCCTACGAGCAGTACTTC. Translating it yields CASRPNRGPYEQYF.

This chain connects TRBV7-6 to TRBJ1-1; D is possibly TRBD1 (5 bases). V gave up 5 bases and J gave up 1 base, with 11 bases separating them. This CDR3 region has 14 residues. In germline, CDR1 is SGHVS, CDR2 FNYEAQ. The CDR3 loop reads CASSRERGNTEAFF. DNA for the CDR3: TGTGCCAGCAGCCGTGAAAGGGGGAACACTGAAGCTTTCTTT.

The V call is TRBV5-5, the J call TRBJ2-2; a weak D match, TRBD1 (6 bases). Trimming left V 5 bases short and J 0 bases short, with 11 bases between. Germline V CDR1 and CDR2: SGHKS, YYEKEE (reference sequence). The CDR3 spans 15 residues. DNA for the CDR3: TGTGCCAGCAGTCGGGACACCTCGAACACCGGGGAGCTGTTTTTT. Translated, it gives CASSRDTSNTGELFF.

This clonotype was recorded a few times. V gene TRBV6-2 or TRBV6-3 combines with J gene TRBJ1-1, with D unresolved. Trimming stripped 5 bases from V and 0 bases from J, with 19 bases between. The CDR3 sequence is 17 residues long. Germline CDR1 MNHEY, CDR2 SVGEGT. The DNA of the CDR3 is TGTGCCAGCAGTACTAGCCCCGATATGATCATGAACACTGAAGCTTTCTTT. Amino acids: CASSTSPDMIMNTEAFF.

The chain carries TRBV24-1 and TRBJ1-5; D may be TRBD1 (6 bases). Germline values: CDR1 KGHDR, CDR2 SFDVKD. This CDR3 is built from 16 residues. Trimming took 3 bases from V and 3 from J, leaving 14 bases between them. This CDR3 is CATSDPTRGPNQPQHF. The CDR3 DNA sequence: TGTGCCACCAGTGATCCCACTCGGGGGCCCAATCAGCCCCAGCATTTT.

The rearrangement uses TRBV27 and TRBJ1-2, with 9 bases lining up with TRBD1. The germline V gene encodes CDR1 MNHEY and CDR2 SMNVEV (reference sequence). The V and J ends lost 5 bases and 6 bases, in that order; junction bases with no gene match: 16. The CDR3 has 17 residues. CDR3 sequence (DNA): TGTGCCAGCAGTCATTTTCCGGGACAGGGTGAGAGAGATGGCTACACCTTC. Amino acids: CASSHFPGQGERDGYTF.

V and J are TRBV4-3 and TRBJ2-1, with D possibly being TRBD1 or TRBD2 (5 bases each). The V end lost 0 bases, the J end lost 6 bases, and 12 bases lay between the germline ends. CDR3 length equals 15 residues. Looked up from germline, CDR1 is LGHNA and CDR2 is YSLEER. The CDR3: CASSQELNGGNEQFF. CDR3 in DNA: TGCGCCAGCAGCCAAGAGCTTAATGGGGGCAATGAGCAGTTCTTC.

The chain carries TRBV4-1 and TRBJ2-2, with D unclear. The germline gives CDR1 MGHRA, CDR2 YSYEKL. The CDR3 contains 12 residues. V lost 6 bases, J lost 6 bases, and 8 bases lay in between. CDR3 in amino acids: CASRSSAGELFF. The CDR3 bases are TGCGCCAGCAGGTCCAGCGCCGGGGAGCTGTTTTTT.

The rearrangement uses TRBV4-1 and TRBJ2-2; D uncertain. Germline CDR1 and CDR2: MGHRA and YSYEKL. The CDR3 runs 15 residues. V shed 4 bases and J shed 2 bases, with 11 bases lying between them. The CDR3 region has the DNA TGCGCCAGCAGCCTCAGACCAGCAAACACCGGGGAGCTGTTTTTT. Translation gives CASSLRPANTGELFF.

This clonotype has just a few counts. The rearrangement uses TRBV19 and TRBJ1-1; 8 bases map to TRBD1. The V and J ends lost 7 bases and 11 bases, in that order; junction bases with no gene match: 9. Germline V gene data show CDR1 as LNHDA and CDR2 as SQIVND (reference sequence). This CDR3 is 12 amino acids long. The CDR3 nucleotides read TGTGCCAGTACCGTTGACAGGGGCGTCGCTTTCTTT. Protein sequence: CASTVDRGVAFF.

This clonotype was seen a handful of times. The gene calls are TRBV7-9 and TRBJ1-1, with D hard to call. Trimming cost V 4 bases and J 0 bases, with 12 bases left between them. Germline CDR1 is SEHNR and CDR2 is FQNEAQ (reference sequence). The CDR3 length is 15 residues. The CDR3 here is CASSSDGVMNTEAFF. In DNA form, the CDR3 reads TGTGCCAGCAGCTCCGACGGGGTCATGAACACTGAAGCTTTCTTT.

At least ten counts were recorded for this clonotype. The chain recombines TRBV7-8 with TRBJ2-1; D remains ambiguous. V gave up 3 bases and J gave up 5 bases, with 8 bases separating them. The CDR3 sequence is 13 residues long. Germline V gene sequence: CDR1 SGHVS, CDR2 FQNEAQ. Here the CDR3 reads CASSFPDHNEQFF. Written as DNA, the CDR3 is TGTGCCAGCAGCTTTCCCGACCACAATGAGCAGTTCTTC.

This clonotype was seen more than once but under ten times. The gene calls are TRBV9 and TRBJ2-1; no firm D call. The CDR3 covers 13 residues. V lost 0 bases, J lost 5 bases, and 6 bases lay in between. CDR1 is SGDLS and CDR2 is YYNGEE in the germline V gene. CDR3 DNA sequence: TGTGCCAGCAGCGTAGCTGGCAACAATGAGCAGTTCTTC. This translates into CASSVAGNNEQFF.

This clonotype turned up a few times. The chain joins TRBV11-1 to TRBJ2-3; 9 bases are shared with TRBD2. CDR3 length: 17 residues. V trimming: 5 bases; J trimming: 4 bases; junction bases outside the gene matches: 13. Germline-derived CDR1 and CDR2 are SGHAT and FQDESV (reference sequence). The CDR3 DNA reads TGTGCCAGCAGCCCCGACCCCGGGACTAGCCGAGCAGATACGCAGTATTTT. Residues: CASSPDPGTSRADTQYF.

This clonotype was detected a few times. The chain links TRBV7-6 to TRBJ2-1; 11 positions agree with TRBD2. The CDR3 contains 17 residues. The germline gives CDR1 SGHVS, CDR2 FNYEAQ. Trimming removed 5 bases from V and 7 bases from J; junction bases left unmatched: 13. CDR3 sequence (DNA): TGTGCCAGCAGCGCGGTACTAGCGGGGGCCCCCAGGAATGAGCAGTTCTTC. This encodes CASSAVLAGAPRNEQFF.

At least ten counts were recorded for this clonotype. The chain combines TRBV7-8 with TRBJ2-7, with 9 bases identical to TRBD1. The CDR3 has 13 residues. The V gene end was trimmed by 3 bases and the J gene end by 4 bases; junction bases not matched to a gene: 1. Looked up from germline, CDR1 is SGHVS and CDR2 is FQNEAQ. The CDR3 reads CASSLDRGYEQYF. The CDR3 DNA reads as TGTGCCAGCAGCTTGGACAGGGGTTACGAGCAGTACTTC.

The V and J genes are TRBV9 and TRBJ2-1, with TRBD1 matching 7 bases. V shed 5 bases, J shed 8 bases, and the junction held 16 bases outside the gene matches. The germline CDR1 and CDR2 sequences are SGDLS and YYNGEE. The CDR3 length is 16 residues. The CDR3 loop reads CASSVWDRGGKDEQFF. The DNA of the CDR3 is TGTGCCAGCAGTGTCTGGGACAGAGGTGGTAAAGATGAGCAGTTCTTC.